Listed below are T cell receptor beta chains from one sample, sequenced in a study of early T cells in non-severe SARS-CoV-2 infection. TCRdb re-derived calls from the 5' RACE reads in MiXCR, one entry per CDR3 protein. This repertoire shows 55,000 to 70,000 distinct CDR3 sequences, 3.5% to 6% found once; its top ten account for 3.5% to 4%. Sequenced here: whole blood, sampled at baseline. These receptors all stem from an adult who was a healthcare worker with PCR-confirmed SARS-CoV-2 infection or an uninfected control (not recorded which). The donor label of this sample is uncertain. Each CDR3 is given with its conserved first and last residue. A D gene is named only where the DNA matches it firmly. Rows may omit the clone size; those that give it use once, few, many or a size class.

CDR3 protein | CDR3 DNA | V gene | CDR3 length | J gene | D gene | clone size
CASSLAAGGRTDTQYF | TGTGCCAGCAGCTTAGCGGCAGGGGGACGCACAGATACGCAGTATTTT | TRBV7-6 | 16 | TRBJ2-3 | TRBD1 | many
CASSMGAGYTGELFF | TGTGCCAGTAGTATGGGCGCGGGGTACACCGGGGAGCTGTTTTTT | TRBV19 | 15 | TRBJ2-2 | . | many
CASSSLGVGGETQYF | TGTGCCAGCAGCTCTTTAGGGGTGGGGGGAGAGACCCAGTACTTC | TRBV7-8 | 15 | TRBJ2-5 | . | many
CASSALTGGEQYF | TGCGCCAGCAGCGCCTTAACAGGGGGCGAGCAGTACTTC | TRBV5-1 | 13 | TRBJ2-7 | TRBD1 | few
CASSSPGQTRYNNEKLFF | TGTGCCAGCAGTTCTCCGGGACAGACGAGATATAATAATGAAAAACTGTTTTTT | TRBV28 | 18 | TRBJ1-4 | TRBD1 | few
CASRAGSNYGYTF | TGCGCCAGCAGAGCAGGGTCTAACTATGGCTACACCTTC | TRBV5-1 | 13 | TRBJ1-2 | . | .
CASSQRHRLAGTAIYEQYF | TGTGCCAGCAGCCAACGCCACCGCCTCGCCGGGACAGCGATTTACGAGCAGTACTTC | TRBV4-2 | 19 | TRBJ2-7 | TRBD1 | many
CASSGDRGHNEQFF | TGTGCCAGCAGCGGGGACAGAGGTCACAATGAGCAGTTCTTC | TRBV6-4 | 14 | TRBJ2-1 | TRBD1 | many
CASSRSAPLRNQETQYF | TGTGCCAGCAGCCGATCCGCCCCACTTCGGAACCAAGAGACCCAGTACTTC | TRBV14 | 17 | TRBJ2-5 | . | many
CASSGVTGQPQHF | TGTGCCAGCAGCGGGGTTACCGGTCAGCCCCAGCATTTT | TRBV2 | 13 | TRBJ1-5 | . | .
CASSLGPSGGNEQFF | TGTGCCAGCAGCTTGGGGCCTAGCGGTGGCAATGAGCAGTTCTTC | TRBV11-2 | 15 | TRBJ2-1 | TRBD2 | many
CASSLDLAGAQAYNEQFF | TGTGCTAGCAGCTTGGATCTAGCGGGGGCCCAAGCCTACAATGAGCAGTTCTTC | TRBV7-7 | 18 | TRBJ2-1 | TRBD2 | .
CASSLGVDTQYF | TGTGCCAGCAGCTTGGGGGTAGATACGCAGTATTTT | TRBV5-6 | 12 | TRBJ2-3 | . | many
CATIEGGQGAYNEQFF | TGTGCCACCATAGAGGGAGGGCAGGGAGCTTACAATGAGCAGTTCTTC | TRBV7-9 | 16 | TRBJ2-1 | TRBD2 | many
CASRRGAEIYEQYF | TGTGCCAGCAGAAGGGGGGCAGAGATCTACGAGCAGTACTTC | TRBV12-3/TRBV12-4 | 14 | TRBJ2-7 | . | many
CASSFPGELFF | TGTGCCAGCAGTTTCCCCGGGGAGCTGTTTTTT | TRBV28 | 11 | TRBJ2-2 | . | .
CASSQGGPKFNEQFF | TGTGCCAGCAGCCAAGGAGGGCCGAAGTTCAATGAGCAGTTCTTC | TRBV4-2 | 15 | TRBJ2-1 | . | many
CASSRGLGNEQFF | TGTGCCAGCAGTCGGGGACTAGGAAATGAGCAGTTCTTC | TRBV6-2/TRBV6-3 | 13 | TRBJ2-1 | TRBD2 | many
CASSYPDRETQYF | TGTGCCAGCAGTTATCCAGACCGAGAGACCCAGTACTTC | TRBV6-2/TRBV6-3 | 13 | TRBJ2-5 | . | few
CASSQDGDEQFF | TGTGCCAGCAGCCAGGACGGGGATGAGCAGTTCTTC | TRBV3-1 | 12 | TRBJ2-1 | . | few
CGSIQGTEAFF | TGCGGGTCGATTCAAGGAACTGAAGCTTTCTTT | TRBV29-1 | 11 | TRBJ1-1 | . | many
CASSLERGLGELFF | TGTGCCAGCAGCTTAGAGCGTGGTTTGGGGGAGCTGTTTTTT | TRBV7-2 | 14 | TRBJ2-2 | . | .
CASTPPGGQGVSNYGYTF | TGTGCCAGCACCCCCCCTGGGGGACAGGGGGTCTCTAACTATGGCTACACCTTC | TRBV28 | 18 | TRBJ1-2 | TRBD1 | many
CSAKRQGAGSYEQYF | TGCAGTGCAAAACGACAGGGGGCAGGGTCCTACGAGCAGTACTTC | TRBV20-1 | 15 | TRBJ2-7 | TRBD1 | many
CASSPNLQGQETQYF | TGTGCCAGCTCACCAAATCTACAGGGCCAAGAGACCCAGTACTTC | TRBV18 | 15 | TRBJ2-5 | . | .
CSASGRQGTYNEQFF | TGCAGTGCTAGCGGGAGACAGGGTACCTACAATGAGCAGTTCTTC | TRBV20-1 | 15 | TRBJ2-1 | . | many
CASSDSPARVGEQFF | TGTGCCAGCAGTGACTCGCCCGCCAGGGTTGGTGAGCAGTTCTTC | TRBV6-4 | 15 | TRBJ2-1 | . | many
CASSLSRTGRPPDTQYF | TGTGCCAGCAGTTTATCACGGACAGGCCGCCCCCCAGATACGCAGTATTTT | TRBV6-5 | 17 | TRBJ2-3 | TRBD1 | .
CSASIQGNTDTQYF | TGCAGTGCTAGTATCCAGGGAAACACAGATACGCAGTATTTT | TRBV20-1 | 14 | TRBJ2-3 | . | once
CASSLMAAVAKNIQYF | TGTGCCAGCAGTTTAATGGCAGCGGTCGCCAAAAACATTCAGTACTTC | TRBV12-3/TRBV12-4 | 16 | TRBJ2-4 | . | many